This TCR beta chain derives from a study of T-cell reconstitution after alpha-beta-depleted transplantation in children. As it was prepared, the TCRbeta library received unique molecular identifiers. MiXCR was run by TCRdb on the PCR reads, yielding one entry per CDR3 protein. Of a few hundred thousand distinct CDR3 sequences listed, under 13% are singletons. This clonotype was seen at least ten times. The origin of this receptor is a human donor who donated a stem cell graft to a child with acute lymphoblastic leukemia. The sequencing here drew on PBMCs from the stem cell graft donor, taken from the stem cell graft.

CDR3 residues: CASSSGLADYNEQFF. The DNA of the CDR3 is TGCGCCAGCAGCTCGGGACTAGCGGATTACAATGAGCAGTTCTTC. The chain is built from TRBV5-1 and TRBJ2-1, with 11 bases identical to TRBD2. Germline V gene lookup returns CDR1 SGHRS and CDR2 YFSETQ. The V segment lost 3 bases and the J segment 4 bases; nucleotides outside the gene matches: 3. This CDR3 region has 15 residues. Supplemented by reference TRBV5-1 and TRBJ2-1, the full variable domain reads KAGVTQTPRYLIKTRGQQVTLSCSPISGHRSVSWYQQTPGQGLQFLFEYFSETQRNKGNFPGRFSGRQFSNSRSEMNVSTLELGDSALYLCASSSGLADYNEQFFGPGTRLTVL.